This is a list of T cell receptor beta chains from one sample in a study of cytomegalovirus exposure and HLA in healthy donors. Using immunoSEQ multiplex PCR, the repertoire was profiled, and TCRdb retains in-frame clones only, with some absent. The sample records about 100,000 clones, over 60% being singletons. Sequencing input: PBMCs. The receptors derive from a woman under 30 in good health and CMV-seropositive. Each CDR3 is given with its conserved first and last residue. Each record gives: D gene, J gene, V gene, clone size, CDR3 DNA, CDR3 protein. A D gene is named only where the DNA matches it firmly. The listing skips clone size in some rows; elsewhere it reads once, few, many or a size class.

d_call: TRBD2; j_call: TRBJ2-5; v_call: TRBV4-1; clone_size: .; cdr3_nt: TGCGCCAGCAGCCAAGAAGGGACTAGCGGGATAGAGACCCAGTACTTC; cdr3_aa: CASSQEGTSGIETQYF
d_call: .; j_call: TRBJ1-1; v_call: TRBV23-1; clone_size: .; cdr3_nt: TGCGCCAGCAGTCCGCCACGGGGAGCTTTCTTT; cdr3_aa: CASSPPRGAFF
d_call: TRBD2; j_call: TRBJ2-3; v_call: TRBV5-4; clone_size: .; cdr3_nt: TGTGCCAGCAGCTTGGCGGGAGGGACAGATACGCAGTATTTT; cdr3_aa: CASSLAGGTDTQYF
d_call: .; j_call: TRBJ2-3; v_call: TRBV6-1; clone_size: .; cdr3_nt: TGTGCCAGCAGGGTTAGCGGAAGCACAGATACGCAGTATTTT; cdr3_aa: CASRVSGSTDTQYF
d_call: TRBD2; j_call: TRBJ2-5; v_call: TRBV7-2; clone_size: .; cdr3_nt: TGTGCCAGTAGAAGGGCGGGGGAACTCCAAGAGACCCAGTACTTC; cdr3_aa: CASRRAGELQETQYF
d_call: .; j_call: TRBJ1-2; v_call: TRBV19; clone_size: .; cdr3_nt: TGTGCCAGTAGGGATCTGGACAGAGGGAACTATGGCTACACCTTC; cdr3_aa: CASRDLDRGNYGYTF
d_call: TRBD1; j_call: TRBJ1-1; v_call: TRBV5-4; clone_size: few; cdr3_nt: TGTGCCAGCAGCTCCCTCCGACAGGGCCTTAAAGCTTTCTTT; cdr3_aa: CASSSLRQGLKAFF
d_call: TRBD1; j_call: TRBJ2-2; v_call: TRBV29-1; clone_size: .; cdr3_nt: TGCAGCGTTGGTGGACAGGGGCGGACCGGGGAGCTGTTTTTT; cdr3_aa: CSVGGQGRTGELFF
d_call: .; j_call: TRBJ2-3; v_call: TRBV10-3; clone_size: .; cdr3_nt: TGTGCCAGCTCAGAGACTAGCACAGATACGCAGTATTTT; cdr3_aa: CASSETSTDTQYF
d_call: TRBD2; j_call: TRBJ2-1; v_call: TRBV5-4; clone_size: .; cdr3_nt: TGTGCCAGCAACACGGGGGGGATCGATGAGCAGTTCTTC; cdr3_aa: CASNTGGIDEQFF
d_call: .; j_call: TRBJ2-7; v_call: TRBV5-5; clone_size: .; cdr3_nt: TGTGCCAGCAGCTTGACCAGGATCCCGCTCGAGCAGTACTTC; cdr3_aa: CASSLTRIPLEQYF
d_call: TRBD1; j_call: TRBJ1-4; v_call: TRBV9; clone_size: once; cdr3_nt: TGTGCCAGCAGCCCTCCCGGGACAGGGATAGGCGCTGGAAAACTGTTTTTT; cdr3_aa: CASSPPGTGIGAGKLFF
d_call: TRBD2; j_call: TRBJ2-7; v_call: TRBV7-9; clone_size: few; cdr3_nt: TGTGCCAGCAGCCCAAGACTAGCGGGGTCCTACGAGCAGTACTTC; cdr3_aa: CASSPRLAGSYEQYF
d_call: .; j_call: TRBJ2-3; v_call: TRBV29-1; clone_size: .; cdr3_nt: TGCAGCGTTATTAGCAACGGGAGAGACACAGATACGCAGTATTTT; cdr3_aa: CSVISNGRDTDTQYF
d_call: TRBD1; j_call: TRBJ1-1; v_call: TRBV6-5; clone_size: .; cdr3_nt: TGTGCCAGCAGTTATGCCGGGACAGCTAACACTGAAGCTTTCTTT; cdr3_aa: CASSYAGTANTEAFF
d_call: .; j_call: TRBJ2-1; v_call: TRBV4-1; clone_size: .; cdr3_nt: TGCGCCAGCAGCCAAATCAGGTTCGATGAGCAGTTCTTC; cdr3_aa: CASSQIRFDEQFF
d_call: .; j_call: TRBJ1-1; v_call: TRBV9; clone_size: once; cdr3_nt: TGTGCCAGCAGCGGGGCAGGTACTGAAGCTTTCTTT; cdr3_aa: CASSGAGTEAFF
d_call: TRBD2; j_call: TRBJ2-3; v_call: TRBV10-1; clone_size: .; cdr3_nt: TGCGCCAGCAGTGAGTCTAGCGGGAGAACAGATACGCAGTATTTT; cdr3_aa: CASSESSGRTDTQYF
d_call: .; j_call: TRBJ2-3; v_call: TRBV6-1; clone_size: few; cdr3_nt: TGTGCCAGCAGTGAAGTGGCAGGGGGCACAGATACGCAGTATTTT; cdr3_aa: CASSEVAGGTDTQYF